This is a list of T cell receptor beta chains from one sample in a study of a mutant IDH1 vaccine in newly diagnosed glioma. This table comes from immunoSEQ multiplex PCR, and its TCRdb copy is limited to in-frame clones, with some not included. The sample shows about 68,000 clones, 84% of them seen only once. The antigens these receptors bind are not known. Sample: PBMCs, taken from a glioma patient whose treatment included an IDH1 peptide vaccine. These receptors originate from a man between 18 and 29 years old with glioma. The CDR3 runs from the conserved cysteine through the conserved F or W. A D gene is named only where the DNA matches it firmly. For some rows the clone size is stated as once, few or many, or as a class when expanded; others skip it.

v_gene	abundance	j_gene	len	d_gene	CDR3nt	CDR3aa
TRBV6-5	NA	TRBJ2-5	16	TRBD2	TGTGCCAGCAGTTACTCGCTAGCGGGGACGAAAGAGACCCAGTACTTC	CASSYSLAGTKETQYF
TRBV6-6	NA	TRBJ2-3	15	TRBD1	TGTGCCAGCAGAGGGACAGGGGGTATTATAGATACGCAGTATTTT	CASRGTGGIIDTQYF
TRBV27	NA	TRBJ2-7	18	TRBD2	TGTGCCAGCAGTTCCCGGACTAGCGGGGCCCCCTGGGTTGAGGAGCAGTACTTC	CASSSRTSGAPWVEEQYF
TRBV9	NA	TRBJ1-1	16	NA	TGTGCCAGCAGCGTAGCGCCGGGCAGGCAGAACACTGAAGCTTTCTTT	CASSVAPGRQNTEAFF
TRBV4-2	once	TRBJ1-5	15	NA	TGTGCCAGCAGCCAAGACAGCCATAGCAATCAGCCCCAGCATTTT	CASSQDSHSNQPQHF
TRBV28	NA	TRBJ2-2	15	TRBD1	TGTGCCAGCAGTTTGCGACAGGGCTACACCGGGGAGCTGTTTTTT	CASSLRQGYTGELFF
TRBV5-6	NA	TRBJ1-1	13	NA	TGTGCCAGCAGCTCGGGCCTGAACACTGAAGCTTTCTTT	CASSSGLNTEAFF
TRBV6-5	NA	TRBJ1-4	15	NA	TGTGCCAGCAGCCCCTGGACAGAGACAAATGAAAAACTGTTTTTT	CASSPWTETNEKLFF
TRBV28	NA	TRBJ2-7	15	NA	TGTGCCAGCAGTTTCAGGGGCTCCCTATACTACGAGCAGTACTTC	CASSFRGSLYYEQYF
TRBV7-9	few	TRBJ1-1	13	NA	TGTGCCAGCAGCTTAGAAGAGAACACTGAAGCTTTCTTT	CASSLEENTEAFF
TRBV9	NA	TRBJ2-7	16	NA	TGTGCCAGCAGCCTCCGGACATTCAAGGACGGCTACGAGCAGTACTTC	CASSLRTFKDGYEQYF
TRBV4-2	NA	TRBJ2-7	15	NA	TGTGCCAGCAGCCTCTGGACAGACGAATTCTACGAGCAGTACTTC	CASSLWTDEFYEQYF
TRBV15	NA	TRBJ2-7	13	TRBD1	TGTGCCACCTCCGGGACAGGGGCCTACGAGCAGTACTTC	CATSGTGAYEQYF
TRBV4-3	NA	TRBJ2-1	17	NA	TGCGCCAGCAGCCAAGATCTCGGCCCGTTGCTATACAATGAGCAGTTCTTC	CASSQDLGPLLYNEQFF
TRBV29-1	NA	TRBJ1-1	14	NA	TGCAGCGTTGTAAGGAGGGGTTGGAACACTGAAGCTTTCTTT	CSVVRRGWNTEAFF
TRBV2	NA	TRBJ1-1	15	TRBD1	TGTGCCAGCAGCCTACAGGGGCTAGCGAACACTGAAGCTTTCTTT	CASSLQGLANTEAFF
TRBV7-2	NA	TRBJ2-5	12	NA	TGTGCCAGCAGCTGGGGTAAAGAGACCCAGTACTTC	CASSWGKETQYF
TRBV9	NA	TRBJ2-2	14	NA	TGTGCCAGCAACGAGGCGATCGGCGCCGGGGAGCTGTTTTTT	CASNEAIGAGELFF
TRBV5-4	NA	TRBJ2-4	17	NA	TGTGCCAGCAGCTTGGAGTGGAGGGGCGGCTCCAAAAACATTCAGTACTTC	CASSLEWRGGSKNIQYF
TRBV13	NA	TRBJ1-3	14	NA	TGTGCCAGCAGCCGTGGGGGGTCTGGAAACACCATATATTTT	CASSRGGSGNTIYF
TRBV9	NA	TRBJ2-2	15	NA	TGTGCCAGCAGCGGTATAGCAGGCAGCACCGGGGAGCTGTTTTTT	CASSGIAGSTGELFF
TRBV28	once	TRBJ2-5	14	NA	TGTGCCAGCAGTCCGCCGGGAGTTCAGCGGACCCAGTACTTC	CASSPPGVQRTQYF
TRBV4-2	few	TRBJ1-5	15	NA	TGTGCCAGCAGCCAAGATGTCAGGGCCTTGGGGGCCCAGCATTTT	CASSQDVRALGAQHF
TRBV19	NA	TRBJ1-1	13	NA	TGTGCCAGTTCGGGGGGGTTGAACACTGAAGCTTTCTTT	CASSGGLNTEAFF
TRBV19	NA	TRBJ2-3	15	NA	TGTGCCAGTAGTTTGTATTCTAGGAGCACAGATACGCAGTATTTT	CASSLYSRSTDTQYF
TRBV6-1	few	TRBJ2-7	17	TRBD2	TGTGCCAGCAGTGAAGTCGATAGCGGGGGGAACTCCTACGAGCAGTACTTC	CASSEVDSGGNSYEQYF
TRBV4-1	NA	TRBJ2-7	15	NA	TGCGCCAGCAGCCCTAGCCCCAGGGACCCCTACGAGCAGTACTTC	CASSPSPRDPYEQYF
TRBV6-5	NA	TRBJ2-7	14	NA	TGTGCCAGCAGTGACGGCGCCGGAACTTTCGAGCAGTACTTC	CASSDGAGTFEQYF
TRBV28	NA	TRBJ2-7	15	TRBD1	TGTGCCAGCAGTCCGACAGGGCTTCCCTCCTACGAGCAGTACTTC	CASSPTGLPSYEQYF
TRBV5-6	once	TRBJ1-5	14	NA	TGTGCCAGCAGCCAAGATGGGGGTGATCAGCCCCAGCATTTT	CASSQDGGDQPQHF
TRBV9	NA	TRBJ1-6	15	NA	TGTGCCAGCAGCGTAAGGGCGACTTATAATTCACCCCTCCACTTT	CASSVRATYNSPLHF
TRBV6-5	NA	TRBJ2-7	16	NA	TGTGCCAGCAGTTACTCGTCCCCGCAGGCCGACTACGAGCAGTACTTC	CASSYSSPQADYEQYF
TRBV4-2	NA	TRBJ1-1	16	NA	TGTGCCAGCAGCCAAGATCATGCAGGGTCGACGATCGAAGCTTTCTTT	CASSQDHAGSTIEAFF
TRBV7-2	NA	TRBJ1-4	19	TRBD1	TGTGCCAGCAGCCTCCGGCGGACGGACAGGGAATTTGCTAATGAAAAACTGTTTTTT	CASSLRRTDREFANEKLFF
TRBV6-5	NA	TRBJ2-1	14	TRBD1	TGTGCCAGCAGTAAGGACAGGGGGCTTAATGAGCAGTTCTTC	CASSKDRGLNEQFF
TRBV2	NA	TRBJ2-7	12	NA	TGTGCCAGCAAATCCTCCCGGTACGAGCAGTACTTC	CASKSSRYEQYF
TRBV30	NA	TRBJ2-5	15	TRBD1	TGTGCCTGGAGTACAGGACAGGGATGGGGGGAGACCCAGTACTTC	CAWSTGQGWGETQYF
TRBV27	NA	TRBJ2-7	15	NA	TGTGCCAGCAGTTTAAGAGTAACAGGTACCTACGAGCAGTACTTC	CASSLRVTGTYEQYF
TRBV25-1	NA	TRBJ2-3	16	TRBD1	TGTGCCAGCAGTGAGTCCCCGACAGGGATCGCAGATACGCAGTATTTT	CASSESPTGIADTQYF
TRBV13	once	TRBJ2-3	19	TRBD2	TGTGCCAGCAGCGGTCCCGGGGGGGGGCGACGGACGACGGCAGATACGCAGTATTTT	CASSGPGGGRRTTADTQYF
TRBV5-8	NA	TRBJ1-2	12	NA	TGTGCCAGCAGCTGGGGCGCTTTAGGCTACACCTTC	CASSWGALGYTF
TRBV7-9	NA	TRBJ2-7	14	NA	TGTGCCAGCAGCTTAGGGGACCGCTTCTACGAGCAGTACTTC	CASSLGDRFYEQYF
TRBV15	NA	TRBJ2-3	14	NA	TGTGCCACCAGCAGAGATGTTGCCACAGATACGCAGTATTTT	CATSRDVATDTQYF
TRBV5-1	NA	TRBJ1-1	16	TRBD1	TGCGCCAGCAGCTTGGTGGGACAGGGGGCGCACACTGAAGCTTTCTTT	CASSLVGQGAHTEAFF
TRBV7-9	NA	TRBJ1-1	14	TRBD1	TGTGCCAGCAGCCCGGGACAGGGTAATGCTGAAGCTTTCTTT	CASSPGQGNAEAFF
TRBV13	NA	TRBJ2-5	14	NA	TGTGCCAGCAGCCACAGGGTCTTCCAGGAGACCCAGTACTTC	CASSHRVFQETQYF
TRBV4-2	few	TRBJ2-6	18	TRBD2	TGTGCCAGCAGCCAAGGACTAGCGGGAAGCTCTGGGGCCAACGTCCTGACTTTC	CASSQGLAGSSGANVLTF
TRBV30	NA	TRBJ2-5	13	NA	TGTGCCTGGATTGGGGGACCGGGGTTGACCCAGTACTTC	CAWIGGPGLTQYF
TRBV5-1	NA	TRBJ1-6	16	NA	TGCGCCAGCAGCTTAAGTGGGGCAGGGTATAATTCACCCCTCCACTTT	CASSLSGAGYNSPLHF
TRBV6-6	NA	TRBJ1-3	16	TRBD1	TGTGCCAGCAGGGCGGGGACAGCAGGCTCTGGAAACACCATATATTTT	CASRAGTAGSGNTIYF
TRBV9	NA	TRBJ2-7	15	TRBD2	TGTGCCAGCAGTGAACTAGCGGGGTACTCCTACGAGCAGTACTTC	CASSELAGYSYEQYF
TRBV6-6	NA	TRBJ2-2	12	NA	TGTGCCAGCACCCCTAGTGTGGGGGAGCTGTTTTTT	CASTPSVGELFF
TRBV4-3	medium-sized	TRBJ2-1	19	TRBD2	TGCGCCAGCAGCCAAGATTTCCCCCCCGCTAGCGGGATCTACAATGAGCAGTTCTTC	CASSQDFPPASGIYNEQFF
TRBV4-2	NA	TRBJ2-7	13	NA	TGTGCCAGCAGCCATGGCCAGGACTACGAGCAGTACTTC	CASSHGQDYEQYF
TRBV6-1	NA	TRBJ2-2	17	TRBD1	TGTGCCAGCAGTGAAGAGACAGGGGGTCCGAACACCGGGGAGCTGTTTTTT	CASSEETGGPNTGELFF
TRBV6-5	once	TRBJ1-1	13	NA	TGTGCCAGCACTTTGACCCCAGCCACTGAAGCTTTCTTT	CASTLTPATEAFF